This is a list of T cell receptor beta chains from one sample in a study of a mutant IDH1 vaccine in newly diagnosed glioma. Clones were sequenced by immunoSEQ multiplex PCR, and TCRdb holds only the in-frame ones, with some missing. The data show 110,000 or so clones, about 90% seen once. Their target antigens are unknown. Sequenced material: PBMCs, taken from a glioma patient whose treatment included an IDH1 peptide vaccine. The receptors stem from a woman in her forties or fifties with glioma. The CDR3 runs from the conserved cysteine through the conserved F or W. Clone size appears in some rows only: once, few, many, or a class for an expanded clone.

CDR3aa | j_gene | v_gene | abundance
CASSLGQFEAFF | TRBJ1-1 | TRBV7-9 | few
CASSFQGANNYGYTF | TRBJ1-2 | TRBV28 | .
CASSLGPLQGSNYGYTF | TRBJ1-2 | TRBV27 | .
CASSYNVGQPQHF | TRBJ1-5 | TRBV6-5 | .
CASSLVGTEQFF | TRBJ2-1 | TRBV5-6 | .
CASSHDYLRLAVPYEQYF | TRBJ2-7 | TRBV4-1 | once
CASSWGQSNEKLFF | TRBJ1-4 | TRBV27 | once
CAWRANIGVSNTGELFF | TRBJ2-2 | TRBV30 | .
CASKTHGGERTEAFF | TRBJ1-1 | TRBV19 | .
CASSFSTGGETQYF | TRBJ2-5 | TRBV5-4 | .
CASSVEVMNTEAFF | TRBJ1-1 | TRBV9 | .
CASSGSGSGHEQYF | TRBJ2-7 | TRBV6-5 | .
CASSFDREYYIQYF | TRBJ2-4 | TRBV11-2 | few
CASSPKGGLAGDNEQFF | TRBJ2-1 | TRBV7-9 | .
CASSLAQDTEAFF | TRBJ1-1 | TRBV7-9 | .
CASSPHGESSYEQYF | TRBJ2-7 | TRBV9 | .
CASRATGGIGYTF | TRBJ1-2 | TRBV6-1 | .
CASSYSSLGDTEAFF | TRBJ1-1 | TRBV6-6 | .
CASSLVGSSPYEQYF | TRBJ2-7 | TRBV7-9 | .
CASSSPTGKNIQYF | TRBJ2-4 | TRBV28 | .
CASSFLGTSGKLGELFF | TRBJ2-2 | TRBV28 | .
CASSLGTGAIEQYF | TRBJ2-7 | TRBV13 | .
CASSLLTGTGNHEQYF | TRBJ2-7 | TRBV27 | .
CASSALAGVYEKLFF | TRBJ1-4 | TRBV7-6 | .
CANLGQGRHEQYF | TRBJ2-7 | TRBV25-1 | .
CAWKIQGAMDGYTF | TRBJ1-2 | TRBV30 | .
CASSSSRFLTLTEAFF | TRBJ1-1 | TRBV11-2 | .
CASGMGQGLKPQHF | TRBJ1-5 | TRBV5-4 | .
CASSLVPSQAGTGELFF | TRBJ2-2 | TRBV7-7 | .
CASSAQGPNQPQHF | TRBJ1-5 | TRBV6-4 | .
CASSLEGGIYSYEQYF | TRBJ2-7 | TRBV5-1 | .
CASSLSGEVSYEQYF | TRBJ2-7 | TRBV28 | .
CASSESARGNYGYTF | TRBJ1-2 | TRBV10-2 | .
CASSRQGRTTNTEAFF | TRBJ1-1 | TRBV27 | few
CATSSVYGTRVQPQHF | TRBJ1-5 | TRBV15 | .
CASSRAGGASGEKLFF | TRBJ1-4 | TRBV18 | .
CASSPYNRQDTEAFF | TRBJ1-1 | TRBV27 | .
CASSPERGRGTEAFF | TRBJ1-1 | TRBV4-1 | .
CAWRGYEGSSYNEQFF | TRBJ2-1 | TRBV30 | .
CASSNGGSTQYF | TRBJ2-3 | TRBV5-4 | .